This T cell receptor (beta chain) was identified in a study of blood T cells in healthy people across ages (dated by TCRdb to between 2014 and 2016). Background for the entire study: Template switching captured roughly one uniquely barcoded TCR beta cDNA molecule per two T cells in model experiments. Age-related changes in TCR beta repertoire diversity were measured in the study by deep sequencing normalized with unique cDNA molecular identifiers. Donors were grouped into four age groups: young (average approximately 15 years), middle-aged (less than 40), aged (62) and long-lived (over 80). To avoid experimental bias, donors of different ages were spread randomly across the sequencing lanes. Two additional independent replicas of 1 million unique cDNA reads from the same blood draw were analyzed for two donors (one aged 18 to 30 and one aged 80 or older). General study outcomes and caveats: Because donor CMV infection status was unknown, age-related changes in expanded clonotypes were potentially confounded. A strong correlation was found between observed TCR beta diversity and the percentage of naive T cells measured by flow cytometry. Estimates of total diversity based on one million sequenced T cells were regarded as lower bounds and as underestimates. Compared with the aged group, the long-lived group had more naive CD4+ T cells, fewer expanded clones and increased TCR diversity, a pattern suggesting age selection. Observed TCR beta diversity per million T cells fell roughly linearly with age, and a significant reduction was already apparent by age around 36. Since profiling was done on bulk unsorted PBMCs, naive and antigen-experienced compartments could not be conclusively compared.

This clonotype was seen a few times. Its antigen is not yet known. No clone much larger than this one lies a single base away; base qualities are absent. Reading from cysteine to phenylalanine, the CDR3 counts 13 amino acids. The kept DNA is CDR3 alone, 39 bases in frame from the first base. The trim is 7 bases for V and 4 bases for J, with a gap of 13 bases between the germline ends. To prepare the library, 5' RACE was applied. Sequenced using an Illumina HiSeq 2500. The second PCR ran for roughly 6 to 11 cycles and used a J-beta primer mix along with a sample-barcoded 5' primer. A template-switch 5' adaptor carrying 12 random nucleotides introduced a unique molecular identifier onto each TCR beta cDNA molecule. At least 2.5 million CDR3-containing paired-end reads were obtained from each sample. All of the RNA was converted into first-strand cDNA using the Mint cDNA synthesis kit, with a TRBC-specific oligonucleotide serving as the primer. Following uracil-DNA glycosylase treatment, a first 18-cycle PCR with universal primers M1SS and BC2_uni_R was performed on all cDNA. The authors' analysis ran thus. Each sample was normalized by randomly selecting 1 million high-quality reads, each carrying a distinct molecular identifier. Instead of being binned into consensus sequences, reads with shared molecular identifiers were discarded. MiTCR, set to a Q25 quality threshold and the strictest error-elimination algorithm, was used for CDR3 identification, clonotype clustering and error correction. A nonparametric unseen species model using Euler transformation provided a lower-bound estimate of total TCR beta diversity. Through fastp at Q25 and MiXCR, TCRdb rebuilt clones from the public reads, retaining in-frame beta chains. Rows are unified per CDR3 protein, each entry keeping the most common DNA and genes. TCRdb, not the original authors, processed these V and J calls. A total of about 1 million distinct CDR3 sequences appear in this sample, under 45% of them only once. The biggest ten clones account for approximately 17% of the sample.

The donors were under 40 Caucasian individuals from Russia, aged roughly 6 to 90 years, who were systemically healthy. Each donor gave about 9.8 milliliters of peripheral blood, drawn into EDTA-treated Vacutainer tubes. Ficoll-Paque density-gradient centrifugation was used to isolate PBMCs, with at least 6.5 million obtained per sample. Trizol reagent was used to extract total RNA from the PBMCs, yielding at least 5 micrograms per sample. For every donor, flow cytometry on a PBMC aliquot measured the percentage of naive CD45RAhigh/CD27high T cells. The receptor was derived from a woman aged 60 to 75 in good health. The sample taken for sequencing was blood. The rearrangement combines TRBV12-3 or TRBV12-4 with TRBJ1-2; confidence is insufficient to name the D gene. The nucleotide sequence is given as TGTGCCAGCACCAGGTCAACCGTCTATGGCTACACCTTC. Translated, it gives CASTRSTVYGYTF.